This record looks at one T cell receptor beta chain sequence and its context. Single viable CD3+CD4+CD8-CD45RO+ cells were sorted as the memory CD4+ T cells. CD4+ T cells were isolated by positive magnetic selection. The data were obtained in a study of memory CD4+ T cells and cytomegalovirus serostatus. The data were produced by immunoSEQ multiplex PCR, yet TCRdb's version contains in-frame clones alone and is incomplete. This table has some 54,000 clones, about four fifths appearing once. This CDR3 has 15 residues. CDR1 GTSNPN and CDR2 SVGIG come from the germline V gene (reference sequence). Trimming stripped 2 bases from V and 3 bases from J, with 14 bases between.

Material for sequencing was memory CD4+ T cells from blood. The chain is built from TRBV30 and TRBJ1-5, with a possible D match to TRBD1 (6 bases). This receptor was taken from an adult in good health and CMV-seropositive. CDR3 nucleotides: TGTGCCTGGAGTCTACCAGGACAGTTCAATCAGCCCCAGCATTTT. It encodes CAWSLPGQFNQPQHF.